This is a list of T cell receptor beta chains from one sample in a study of T cell repertoires in cytomegalovirus infection. One entry per CDR3 protein results from TCRdb running MiXCR on the reads. This table has approximately 180,000 distinct CDR3 sequences, under 25% appearing once. The sequenced sample was PBMCs. The receptors were sampled from a human donor in good health (CMV status not recorded). Some clones in this sample may be carry-over from other donors' samples. CDR3s include the opening cysteine and the closing phenylalanine or tryptophan. Each record gives: V gene, clone size, J gene, D gene, CDR3 protein, CDR3 DNA. The D gene is left open where the match is weak. Clone size is stated in some rows and not others, as once, few, many or a class when expanded.

v_gene: TRBV10-3
abundance: many
j_gene: TRBJ2-4
d_gene: .
CDR3aa: CAIKADGASRSSLNIQYF
CDR3nt: TGTGCCATCAAGGCTGATGGGGCGTCACGATCCTCCCTAAACATTCAGTACTTC

v_gene: TRBV28
abundance: few
j_gene: TRBJ2-1
d_gene: .
CDR3aa: CASSLTAFSYNEQFF
CDR3nt: TGTGCCAGCAGCCTGACGGCTTTCTCCTACAATGAGCAGTTCTTC

v_gene: TRBV7-8
abundance: many
j_gene: TRBJ2-7
d_gene: TRBD1
CDR3aa: CASSFGGRGYSLQYEQYF
CDR3nt: TGTGCCAGCAGCTTCGGTGGCAGGGGGTACTCCCTACAATACGAGCAGTACTTC

v_gene: TRBV12-3/TRBV12-4
abundance: many
j_gene: TRBJ2-1
d_gene: TRBD2
CDR3aa: CASSPGGGYNEQFF
CDR3nt: TGTGCCAGCAGCCCCGGGGGAGGGTACAATGAGCAGTTCTTC

v_gene: TRBV2
abundance: .
j_gene: TRBJ1-4
d_gene: .
CDR3aa: CASTPDRPTNEKLFF
CDR3nt: TGTGCCAGCACCCCGGACAGACCAACTAATGAAAAACTGTTTTTT

v_gene: TRBV6-2/TRBV6-3
abundance: few
j_gene: TRBJ1-6
d_gene: .
CDR3aa: CASSYRQVPGSPLHF
CDR3nt: TGTGCCAGCAGTTACCGGCAGGTCCCCGGTTCACCCCTCCACTTT

v_gene: TRBV28
abundance: few
j_gene: TRBJ1-1
d_gene: TRBD1
CDR3aa: CASFRQGGTEAFF
CDR3nt: TGTGCCAGTTTTCGACAGGGTGGCACTGAAGCTTTCTTT

v_gene: TRBV29-1
abundance: .
j_gene: TRBJ2-1
d_gene: .
CDR3aa: CSVVGGSSYNEQFF
CDR3nt: TGCAGCGTCGTAGGGGGGAGCAGCTACAATGAGCAGTTCTTC

v_gene: TRBV7-2
abundance: few
j_gene: TRBJ1-2
d_gene: .
CDR3aa: CASSPTGLGYTF
CDR3nt: TGTGCCAGCAGCCCAACAGGGCTCGGCTACACCTTC

v_gene: TRBV7-8
abundance: many
j_gene: TRBJ2-1
d_gene: TRBD1
CDR3aa: CASSFTPGQGANEQFF
CDR3nt: TGTGCCAGCAGCTTTACCCCGGGACAGGGGGCAAATGAGCAGTTCTTC

v_gene: TRBV28
abundance: many
j_gene: TRBJ2-5
d_gene: .
CDR3aa: CASSLMDITPGGQETQYF
CDR3nt: TGTGCCAGCAGTTTAATGGATATCACTCCTGGAGGGCAAGAGACCCAGTACTTC

v_gene: TRBV4-3
abundance: .
j_gene: TRBJ2-2
d_gene: TRBD2
CDR3aa: CASSPYGRTNTGELFF
CDR3nt: TGCGCCAGCAGCCCTTACGGGAGGACGAACACCGGGGAGCTGTTTTTT

v_gene: TRBV6-2/TRBV6-3
abundance: .
j_gene: TRBJ2-1
d_gene: .
CDR3aa: CASSYGAWTRVYNEQFF
CDR3nt: TGTGCCAGCAGTTACGGGGCTTGGACAAGAGTCTACAATGAGCAGTTCTTC

v_gene: TRBV12-5
abundance: many
j_gene: TRBJ2-1
d_gene: .
CDR3aa: CASVRTGYNEQFF
CDR3nt: TGTGCTAGTGTTCGGACTGGCTACAATGAGCAGTTCTTC

v_gene: TRBV29-1
abundance: .
j_gene: TRBJ2-1
d_gene: TRBD2
CDR3aa: CSVEGTSGTYSYNEQFF
CDR3nt: TGCAGCGTCGAGGGGACTAGCGGGACCTACTCCTACAATGAGCAGTTCTTC

v_gene: TRBV19
abundance: few
j_gene: TRBJ2-5
d_gene: .
CDR3aa: CASSPQILVGTQYF
CDR3nt: TGTGCCAGTAGTCCACAGATTCTCGTCGGGACCCAGTACTTC

v_gene: TRBV7-2
abundance: large
j_gene: TRBJ2-1
d_gene: TRBD2
CDR3aa: CASRAGGIGEQFF
CDR3nt: TGTGCCAGCCGAGCGGGAGGGATCGGCGAGCAGTTCTTC

v_gene: TRBV5-1
abundance: few
j_gene: TRBJ1-2
d_gene: TRBD1
CDR3aa: CASGPGQGGNGYTF
CDR3nt: TGCGCCAGCGGACCTGGACAGGGCGGGAATGGCTACACCTTC

v_gene: TRBV5-4
abundance: .
j_gene: TRBJ2-3
d_gene: .
CDR3aa: CASSLGAGIGTDTQYF
CDR3nt: TGTGCCAGCAGCTTGGGGGCAGGGATCGGCACAGATACGCAGTATTTT

v_gene: TRBV14
abundance: .
j_gene: TRBJ2-1
d_gene: .
CDR3aa: CASSQGLAQEIYNEQFF
CDR3nt: TGTGCCAGCAGCCAGGGATTGGCTCAGGAGATCTACAATGAGCAGTTCTTC

v_gene: TRBV7-2
abundance: few
j_gene: TRBJ1-1
d_gene: .
CDR3aa: CASSLGRVTEAFF
CDR3nt: TGTGCCAGCAGCTTAGGGAGGGTCACTGAAGCTTTCTTT

v_gene: TRBV19
abundance: few
j_gene: TRBJ2-7
d_gene: .
CDR3aa: CASSIIGGRDWTYEQYF
CDR3nt: TGTGCCAGTAGTATAATCGGGGGCAGGGATTGGACCTACGAGCAGTACTTC

v_gene: TRBV10-3
abundance: .
j_gene: TRBJ2-7
d_gene: TRBD1
CDR3aa: CAIRDRDYEQYF
CDR3nt: TGTGCCATCAGGGACAGGGACTACGAGCAGTACTTC

v_gene: TRBV28
abundance: .
j_gene: TRBJ2-1
d_gene: TRBD2
CDR3aa: CASSYPAGGKNEQFF
CDR3nt: TGTGCCAGCAGTTACCCAGCGGGAGGTAAGAATGAGCAGTTCTTC

v_gene: TRBV29-1
abundance: few
j_gene: TRBJ2-7
d_gene: TRBD2
CDR3aa: CSVVRTSSYEQYF
CDR3nt: TGCAGCGTTGTTCGGACTAGCTCCTACGAGCAGTACTTC

v_gene: TRBV5-6
abundance: .
j_gene: TRBJ2-3
d_gene: TRBD2
CDR3aa: CASSQREIRSGTDTQYF
CDR3nt: TGTGCCAGCAGCCAGCGGGAGATACGAAGCGGCACAGATACGCAGTATTTT

v_gene: TRBV3-1
abundance: .
j_gene: TRBJ2-2
d_gene: TRBD1
CDR3aa: CASSQGDRGETGELFF
CDR3nt: TGTGCCAGCAGCCAAGGGGACAGGGGAGAGACCGGGGAGCTGTTTTTT

v_gene: TRBV18
abundance: .
j_gene: TRBJ1-2
d_gene: .
CDR3aa: CASSPDPSYGYTF
CDR3nt: TGTGCCAGCTCACCAGACCCTTCCTATGGCTACACCTTC

v_gene: TRBV7-3
abundance: many
j_gene: TRBJ2-7
d_gene: .
CDR3aa: CASSLDFFLIYEQYF
CDR3nt: TGTGCCAGCAGCTTGGACTTTTTTTTGATCTACGAGCAGTACTTC

v_gene: TRBV6-2/TRBV6-3
abundance: .
j_gene: TRBJ2-7
d_gene: TRBD2
CDR3aa: CASSSISGSYEQYF
CDR3nt: TGTGCCAGCAGTTCCATTAGCGGGAGCTACGAGCAGTACTTC

v_gene: TRBV5-6
abundance: .
j_gene: TRBJ2-5
d_gene: .
CDR3aa: CASSLDYKETQYF
CDR3nt: TGTGCCAGCAGCTTGGACTATAAAGAGACCCAGTACTTC

v_gene: TRBV11-2
abundance: .
j_gene: TRBJ2-2
d_gene: TRBD1
CDR3aa: CASRGRGTGEIVNTGELFF
CDR3nt: TGTGCCAGCAGGGGCCGGGGGACAGGCGAAATTGTGAACACCGGGGAGCTGTTTTTT

v_gene: TRBV9
abundance: .
j_gene: TRBJ1-1
d_gene: TRBD1
CDR3aa: CASSGQGWTEAFF
CDR3nt: TGTGCCAGCAGTGGACAGGGCTGGACTGAAGCTTTCTTT

v_gene: TRBV11-3
abundance: .
j_gene: TRBJ1-1
d_gene: TRBD1
CDR3aa: CASSPIQGLDTEAFF
CDR3nt: TGTGCCAGCAGCCCGATACAGGGGCTCGACACTGAAGCTTTCTTT

v_gene: TRBV11-3
abundance: many
j_gene: TRBJ2-1
d_gene: .
CDR3aa: CASSLGRTPGGEQFF
CDR3nt: TGTGCCAGCAGCTTAGGAAGGACCCCCGGAGGTGAGCAGTTCTTC

v_gene: TRBV3-1
abundance: few
j_gene: TRBJ2-1
d_gene: .
CDR3aa: CASSQGFSPEQFF
CDR3nt: TGTGCCAGCAGCCAAGGGTTCTCTCCTGAGCAGTTCTTC

v_gene: TRBV5-6
abundance: few
j_gene: TRBJ2-1
d_gene: .
CDR3aa: CASSPQSGAAEFF
CDR3nt: TGTGCCAGCAGCCCCCAGTCCGGGGCGGCCGAGTTCTTC